The clone carrying this T cell receptor (beta chain) has just a few counts. The antigen is not known. A much larger clone lies one base from this, so it may be a read error. The sample is drawn from a study of Tregs in tolerant kidney transplant recipients. The study's findings and limits: For some patients, primers changed over time, blocking nucleotide-level comparison.

This table comes from immunoSEQ multiplex PCR, and its TCRdb copy is limited to in-frame clones, with some not included. The table lists around 50,000 clones, approximately 89% of them singletons. The germline V gene has CDR1 GTSNPN and CDR2 SVGIG (reference sequence). This CDR3 is 16 amino acids long. Related graft donors supplied nonmyeloablative bone marrow transplants, and mixed chimerism was transient. The chain combines TRBV30 with TRBJ2-1; 8 bases fit TRBD2. This specimen consisted of CD8+ T cells from blood (PBMCs), obtained 12 months after the transplant. The source of this sequence is a human patient who received a combined kidney and bone marrow transplant. Some of the T cells may derive from the graft donor. The CDR3 nucleotides are TGTGCCTGGAGCGACGGGACTGGCGGGAGGTACAATGGGCAGTTCTTC. It translates to CAWSDGTGGRYNGQFF.